This TCR beta chain was identified during a study of shared clonotypes between healthy human individuals. The CDR3 contains 17 residues. V was clipped by 4 bases and J by 0 bases; unmatched bases: 4. The germline V gene encodes CDR1 SGHTA and CDR2 FQGNSA. Roughly 33,000 T cell genomes, or roughly 180 ng DNA, went into the sorted-subset replicate PCRs. This table comes from immunoSEQ multiplex PCR, and its TCRdb copy is limited to in-frame clones, with some not included. The table records fewer than 3 million clones, just under 95% of them present only once. The TCR originated in a man aged 18-30 years in good health. Some clones in this sample may be carry-over from other donors' samples. The V gene is TRBV7-2, the J gene TRBJ2-1; 12 nucleotides align to TRBD2. The sequenced material came from naive CD4+ T cells from PBMCs. Subset described: CD45RA+ positively selected. The CDR3 region has the DNA TGTGCCAGCAGCTCGAGGACTAGCGGGACCTCCTACAATGAGCAGTTCTTC. Translated, it gives CASSSRTSGTSYNEQFF. Complete variable domain (other parts from reference TRBV7-2 and TRBJ2-1): GAGVSQSPSNKVTEKGKDVELRCDPISGHTALYWYRQSLGQGLEFLIYFQGNSAPDKSGLPSDRFSAERTGGSVSTLTIQRTQQEDSAVYLCASSSRTSGTSYNEQFFGPGTRLTVL.